This is a list of T cell receptor beta chains from one sample in a study of regulatory T cells in long-lasting Graves disease. TCRdb re-called the multiplex PCR reads through MiXCR, storing one row per CDR3 protein. Of some 500,000 distinct CDR3 sequences in the sample, roughly 15% were seen once. These data also formed part of another study, on T cells in Graves' hyperthyroidism and ophthalmopathy.

The sequencing here drew on peripheral blood mononuclear cells (PBMCs), taken at new diagnosis, from a patient treated with antithyroid drugs. The receptor set was obtained from a middle-aged woman with Graves disease. The CDR3 runs from the conserved cysteine through the conserved F or W.

J gene	V gene	CDR3 protein
TRBJ2-3	TRBV28	CASSKAGTSTDTQYF
TRBJ2-7	TRBV5-1	CASKGVGHEQYF
TRBJ2-2	TRBV6-1	CASTKEQTGELFF
TRBJ2-1	TRBV29-1	CSVEDRDNEQFF
TRBJ1-1	TRBV5-1	CASSLAMGSTEAFF
TRBJ1-1	TRBV6-1	CASSFTGTGAYTEAFF
TRBJ1-1	TRBV3-1	CASSRLRENTEAFF
TRBJ2-3	TRBV3-1	CASSQDWAQGADTQYF
TRBJ1-5	TRBV5-1	CASSLGVNGWQANQPQHF
TRBJ1-1	TRBV6-1	CARGEGRTEAFF
TRBJ2-3	TRBV5-6	CASSFPGEPTDTQYF
TRBJ2-1	TRBV18	CASPKPGYRYNEQFF
TRBJ1-1	TRBV7-9	CASSLLEGEAFF
TRBJ1-5	TRBV19	CASSTRIGQPQHF
TRBJ2-1	TRBV3-1	CASSRGAGNNEQFF
TRBJ1-2	TRBV6-5	CASSYFGGDGYTF
TRBJ1-1	TRBV20-1	CSSLEGGNTEAFF
TRBJ1-6	TRBV5-1	CASSEGGNDRYSPLHF
TRBJ1-5	TRBV9	CASSVGPGGGNQPQHF
TRBJ1-6	TRBV6-1	CASSLRAPGLSLHF
TRBJ1-5	TRBV12-3/TRBV12-4	CASSSGAGQPQHF
TRBJ2-1	TRBV2	CASRGAFSYNEQFF
TRBJ2-3	TRBV12-3/TRBV12-4	CASRTLAYTDTQYF
TRBJ1-4	TRBV11-3	CASSLGGGAEKLFF
TRBJ1-1	TRBV5-1	CASSLAPGQGADEAFF
TRBJ1-4	TRBV6-2/TRBV6-3	CATSYYPGGSEKLFF
TRBJ1-2	TRBV15	CATSTPHLGVYGYTF
TRBJ1-6	TRBV9	CASSASGGPLHF
TRBJ1-2	TRBV4-3	CASSSSSGFNYGYTF
TRBJ1-1	TRBV19	CASSPGGLITEAFF
TRBJ2-2	TRBV5-1	CASSLAMGARSGELFF
TRBJ1-2	TRBV6-2/TRBV6-3	CASYTGLYGYTF
TRBJ2-5	TRBV3-1	CASSFWAYRETQYF
TRBJ2-1	TRBV2	CASSERWGLAGGPNEQFF
TRBJ2-7	TRBV19	CASREQGYNSEQYF
TRBJ1-2	TRBV20-1	CSAPGTGGAVGYTF
TRBJ1-6	TRBV6-1	CASSELRKQTPLHF
TRBJ2-3	TRBV27	CASSLSTGLSRGTQYF
TRBJ2-1	TRBV5-6	CASSLEERGGHEQFF
TRBJ1-1	TRBV6-1	CASMAGRNTEAFF
TRBJ1-2	TRBV28	CASSLPLRAGNGYTF
TRBJ2-1	TRBV24-1	CATSDPRQGSNEQFF
TRBJ2-5	TRBV12-5	CASGPPGGEETQYF
TRBJ2-1	TRBV7-3	CASSLPGHEQFF
TRBJ1-6	TRBV2	CASSQGTGNSPLHF